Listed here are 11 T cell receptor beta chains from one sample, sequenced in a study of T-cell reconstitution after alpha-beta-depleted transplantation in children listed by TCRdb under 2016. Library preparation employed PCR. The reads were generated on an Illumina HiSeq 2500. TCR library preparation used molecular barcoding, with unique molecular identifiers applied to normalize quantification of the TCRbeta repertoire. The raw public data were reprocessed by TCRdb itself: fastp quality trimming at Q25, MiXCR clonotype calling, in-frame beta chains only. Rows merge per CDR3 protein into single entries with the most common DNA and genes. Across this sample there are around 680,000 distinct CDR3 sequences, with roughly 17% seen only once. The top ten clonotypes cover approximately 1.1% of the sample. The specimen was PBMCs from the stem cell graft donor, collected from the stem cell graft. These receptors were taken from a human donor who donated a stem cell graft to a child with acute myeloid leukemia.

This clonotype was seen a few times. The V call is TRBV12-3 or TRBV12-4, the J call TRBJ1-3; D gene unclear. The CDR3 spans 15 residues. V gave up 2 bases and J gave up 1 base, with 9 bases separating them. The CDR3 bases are TGTGCCAGCAGTTTACAAGGTTCTTCTGGAAACACCATATATTTT. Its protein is CASSLQGSSGNTIYF.

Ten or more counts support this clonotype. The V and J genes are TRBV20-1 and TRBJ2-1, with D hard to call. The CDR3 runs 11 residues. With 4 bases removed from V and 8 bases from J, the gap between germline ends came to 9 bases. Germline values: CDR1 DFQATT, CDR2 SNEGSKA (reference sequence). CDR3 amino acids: CSATSGYEQFF. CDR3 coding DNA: TGCAGTGCTACTTCAGGATATGAGCAGTTCTTC.

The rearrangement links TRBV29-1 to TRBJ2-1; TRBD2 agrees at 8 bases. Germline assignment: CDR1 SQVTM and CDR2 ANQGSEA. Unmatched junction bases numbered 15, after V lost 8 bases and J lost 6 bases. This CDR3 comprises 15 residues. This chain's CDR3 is CSLWEAGAIGNEQFF. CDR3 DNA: TGCAGCCTGTGGGAAGCGGGGGCGATTGGCAATGAGCAGTTCTTC.

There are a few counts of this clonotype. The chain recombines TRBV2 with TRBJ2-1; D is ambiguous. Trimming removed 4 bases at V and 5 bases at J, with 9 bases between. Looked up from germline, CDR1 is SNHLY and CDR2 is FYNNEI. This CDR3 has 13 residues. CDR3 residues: CASSGEGNNEQFF. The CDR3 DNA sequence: TGTGCCAGCAGTGGGGAAGGGAACAATGAGCAGTTCTTC.

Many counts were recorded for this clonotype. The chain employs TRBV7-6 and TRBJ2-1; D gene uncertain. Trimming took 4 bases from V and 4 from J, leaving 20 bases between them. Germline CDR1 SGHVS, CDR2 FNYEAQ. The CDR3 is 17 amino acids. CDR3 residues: CASSSDVVPGAYNEQFF. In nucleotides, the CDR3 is TGTGCCAGCAGCTCGGACGTCGTCCCAGGAGCTTACAATGAGCAGTTCTTC. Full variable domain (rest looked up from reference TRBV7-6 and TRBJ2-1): GAGVSQSPRYKVTKRGQDVALRCDPISGHVSLYWYRQALGQGPEFLTYFNYEAQQDKSGLPNDRFSAERPEGSISTLTIQRTEQRDSAMYRCASSSDVVPGAYNEQFFGPGTRLTVL.

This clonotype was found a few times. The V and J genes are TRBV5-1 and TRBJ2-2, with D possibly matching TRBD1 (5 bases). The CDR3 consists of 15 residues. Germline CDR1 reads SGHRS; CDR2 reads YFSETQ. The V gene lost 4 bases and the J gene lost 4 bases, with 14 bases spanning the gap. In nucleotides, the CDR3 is TGCGCCAGCAGCCCGAGTAAGGGGCCCACCGGGGAGCTGTTTTTT. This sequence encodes CASSPSKGPTGELFF.

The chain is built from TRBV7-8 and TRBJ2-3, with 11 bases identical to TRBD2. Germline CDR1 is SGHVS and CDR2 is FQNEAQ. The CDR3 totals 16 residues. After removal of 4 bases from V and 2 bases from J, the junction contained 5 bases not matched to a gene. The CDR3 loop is CASSSRTSGLTDTQYF. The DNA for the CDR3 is TGTGCCAGCAGCTCTAGGACTAGCGGGCTCACAGATACGCAGTATTTT.

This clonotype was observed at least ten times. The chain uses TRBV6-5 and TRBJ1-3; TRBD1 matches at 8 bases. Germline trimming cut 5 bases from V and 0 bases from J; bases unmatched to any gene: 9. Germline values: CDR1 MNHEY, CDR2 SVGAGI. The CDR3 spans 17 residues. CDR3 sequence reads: CASSHRGDSSSGNTIYF. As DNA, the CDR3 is TGTGCCAGCAGTCACAGGGGGGACAGCAGCTCTGGAAACACCATATATTTT.

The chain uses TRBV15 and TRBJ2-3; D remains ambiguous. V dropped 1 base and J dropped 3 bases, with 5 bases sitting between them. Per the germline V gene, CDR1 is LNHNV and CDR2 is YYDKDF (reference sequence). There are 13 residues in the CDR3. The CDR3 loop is CATSRVTTDTQYF. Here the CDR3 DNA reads TGTGCCACCAGCAGAGTAACTACAGATACGCAGTATTTT.

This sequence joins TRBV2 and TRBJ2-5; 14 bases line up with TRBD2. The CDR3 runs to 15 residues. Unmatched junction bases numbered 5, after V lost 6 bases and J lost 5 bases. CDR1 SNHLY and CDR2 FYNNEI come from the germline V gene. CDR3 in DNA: TGTGCCAGCAGGATGACTAGCGGGGGGGCCGAGACCCAGTACTTC. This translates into CASRMTSGGAETQYF.

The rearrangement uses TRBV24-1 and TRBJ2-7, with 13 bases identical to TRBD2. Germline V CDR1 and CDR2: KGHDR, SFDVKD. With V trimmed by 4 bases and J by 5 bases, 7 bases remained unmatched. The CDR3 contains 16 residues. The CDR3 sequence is CATSDPLAGGPHEQYF. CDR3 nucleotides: TGTGCCACCAGTGACCCACTAGCGGGGGGGCCTCACGAGCAGTACTTC.